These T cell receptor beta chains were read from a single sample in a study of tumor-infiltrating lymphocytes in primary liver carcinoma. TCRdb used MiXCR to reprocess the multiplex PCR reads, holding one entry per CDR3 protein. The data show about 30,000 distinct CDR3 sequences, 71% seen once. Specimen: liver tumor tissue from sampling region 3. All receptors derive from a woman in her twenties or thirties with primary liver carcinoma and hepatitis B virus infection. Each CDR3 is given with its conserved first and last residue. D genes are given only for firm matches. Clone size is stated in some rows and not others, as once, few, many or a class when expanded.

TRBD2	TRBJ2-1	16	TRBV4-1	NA	CASSQASGRGENEQFF	TGCGCTAGCAGCCAAGCTAGCGGGAGGGGGGAGAATGAGCAGTTCTTC
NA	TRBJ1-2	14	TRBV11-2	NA	CASSLSFVYGSYTF	TGTGCCAGCAGCTTATCATTCGTGTATGGCAGCTACACCTTC
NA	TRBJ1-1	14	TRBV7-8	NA	CASTPGTANTETFF	TGTGCCAGTACCCCGGGAACCGCGAACACTGAAACTTTCTTT
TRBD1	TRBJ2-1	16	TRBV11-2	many	CASSIAQGAANNEQFF	TGTGCCAGCAGCATAGCCCAGGGGGCGGCCAACAATGAGCAGTTCTTC
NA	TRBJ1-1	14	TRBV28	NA	CASSGDKGVAEAFF	TGTGCCAGCAGTGGGGACAAAGGGGTCGCTGAAGCTTTCTTT
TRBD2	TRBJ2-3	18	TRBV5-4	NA	CASSNPAASGNRTDTQYF	TGTGCCAGCAGTAATCCGGCGGCTAGCGGGAATCGGACAGATACACAGTATTTT
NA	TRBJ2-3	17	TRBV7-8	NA	CASSLADQLENTDTQYF	TGTGCCAGCAGCTTAGCCGACCAGCTGGAGAACACAGATACGCAGTATTTT
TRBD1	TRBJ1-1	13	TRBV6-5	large	CASNQQGSTEAFF	TGTGCCAGCAATCAACAGGGGTCAACTGAAGCTTTCTTT
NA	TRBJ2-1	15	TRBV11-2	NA	CASNLEGGDINEQFF	TGTGCCAGCAACTTAGAAGGGGGAGATATCAATGAGCAGTTCTTC
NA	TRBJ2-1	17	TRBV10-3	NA	CAISATMAARAYNERFF	TGTGCCATCAGTGCGACCATGGCGGCTAGAGCCTACAATGAGCGGTTCTTC
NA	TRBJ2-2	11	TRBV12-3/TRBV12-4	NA	CASSFVGELFF	TGTGCCAGCAGCTTCGTCGGGGAGCTGTTTTTT
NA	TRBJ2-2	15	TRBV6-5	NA	CASSPRTELTEELFF	TGTGCCAGCAGTCCGCGGACAGAGCTCACCGAGGAGCTGTTTTTC
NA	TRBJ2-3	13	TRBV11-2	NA	CASSLHRGDTQYF	TGTGCCAGCAGTTTACATCGGGGAGATACGCAGTATTTT
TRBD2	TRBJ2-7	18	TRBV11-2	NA	CASSLAPRGTSGRSEQYF	TGTGCCAGCAGCTTAGCCCCGAGGGGGACTAGCGGGAGAAGCGAGCAGTACTTC
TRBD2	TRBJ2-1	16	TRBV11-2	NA	CAWSTSLAGGYNGQFF	TGTGCCTGGAGCACCTCTCTAGCGGGAGGATACAATGGGCAGTTCTTC
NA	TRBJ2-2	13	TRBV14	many	CASKRARTEELFF	TGTGCCAGCAAACGGGCGCGGACAGAAGAGCTGTTTTTT
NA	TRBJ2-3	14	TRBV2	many	CASSAFQPTDTQYF	TGTGCCAGCAGTGCCTTTCAACCCACAGATACGCAGTATTTT
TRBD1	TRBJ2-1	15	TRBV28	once	CASSHGDRSKNERFF	TGTGCCAGCAGTCACGGGGACAGGAGTAAGAATGAGCGGTTCTTC
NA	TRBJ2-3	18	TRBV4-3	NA	CASGQEGPAGGPTDTQYF	TGCGCCAGCGGCCAAGAAGGTCCAGCGGGCGGGCCAACAGATACGCAGTATTTT
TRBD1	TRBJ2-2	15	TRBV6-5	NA	CARSPRTGFTRELFF	TGTGCCAGGAGTCCGCGGACAGGGTTCACCCGGGAGCTTTTTTTT
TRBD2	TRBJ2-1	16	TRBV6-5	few	CASSRQGLAGYNEQFF	TGTGCCAGCAGTCGCCAGGGACTAGCGGGATACAATGAGCAGTTCTTC
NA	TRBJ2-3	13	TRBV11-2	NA	CASSLRRGNIQYF	TGTGCTAGCAGCCTGCGACGGGGGAATATTCAGTATTTT
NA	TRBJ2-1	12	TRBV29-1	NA	CSAPRDHIEQFF	TGTAGCGCCCCAAGGGACCACATTGAGCAGTTCTTC
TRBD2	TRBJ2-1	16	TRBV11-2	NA	CVSSTSLAGGFNEQLF	TGTGTCAGCAGCACCTCTCTAGCGGGAGGATTCAATGAGCAGCTCTTC
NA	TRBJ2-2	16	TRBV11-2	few	CASSPDPQLNTEELFF	TGTGCCAGTAGCCCCGATCCCCAATTAAACACCGAGGAGCTGTTTTTT
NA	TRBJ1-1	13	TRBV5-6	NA	CASSFDGASEAFF	TGTGCCAGCAGCTTCGACGGAGCCTCTGAAGCTTTCTTT
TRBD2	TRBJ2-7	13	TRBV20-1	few	CSARERLAGEQYF	TGCAGTGCTAGGGAACGACTAGCGGGAGAGCAGTACTTC
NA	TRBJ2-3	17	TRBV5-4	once	CANSVEEHPPPTDTQYF	TGTGCCAACAGCGTAGAGGAACACCCTCCACCCACAGATACGCAGTATTTT
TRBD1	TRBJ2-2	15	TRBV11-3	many	CASSSDRVNIGELFF	TGTGCCAGCAGCTCCGACAGGGTGAACATCGGGGAGCTGTTTTTT
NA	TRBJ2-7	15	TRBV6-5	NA	CTSTYKDSSSYGQYF	TGTACCAGCACTTACAAGGACAGCAGCTCCTACGGGCAGTACTTC
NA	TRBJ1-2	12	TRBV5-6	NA	CASSFGLVGYAF	TGTGCCAGCAGCTTCGGGCTGGTGGGCTACGCCTTC
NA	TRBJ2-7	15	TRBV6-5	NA	CASSYKDSNSYDQYF	TGTGCTAGCAGTTACAAGGACAGCAACTCCTACGATCAGTACTTC
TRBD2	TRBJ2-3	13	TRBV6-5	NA	CASRGGGLDTQYF	TGTGCCAGCAGAGGCGGGGGGCTTGATACGCAGTATTTT
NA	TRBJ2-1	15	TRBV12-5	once	CTSGTETTPMDEQFF	TGTACTAGTGGGACCGAGACTACCCCTATGGATGAGCAGTTCTTC
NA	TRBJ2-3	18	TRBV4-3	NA	CASSQSVWQGDPVDTLYF	TGCGCCAGCAGCCAGTCGGTCTGGCAGGGTGATCCCGTTGATACGCTGTATTTT
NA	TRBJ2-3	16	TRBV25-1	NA	CASSAPGRRGGVAQYF	TGTGCCAGCAGTGCCCCGGGACGGAGGGGTGGAGTTGCGCAGTATTTC
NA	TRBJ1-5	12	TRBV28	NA	CASTLSRDTQHF	TGTGCCAGCACTTTGAGTCGAGATACGCAGCATTTT
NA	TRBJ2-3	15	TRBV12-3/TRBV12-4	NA	CTSSFPSPGTDTQYF	TGTACCAGCAGTTTTCCCTCTCCTGGCACGGATACGCAGTATTTT
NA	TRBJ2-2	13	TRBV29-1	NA	CGIGRRDTRELFF	TGCGGCATTGGGAGACGAGACACCAGGGAGCTGTTTTTT
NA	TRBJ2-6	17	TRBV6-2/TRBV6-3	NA	CVSSPEGGDPGANILTF	TGTGTCAGCAGTCCTGAGGGGGGGGACCCTGGGGCCAACATCCTGACTTTC
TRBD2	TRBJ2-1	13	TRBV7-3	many	CASSSTTSGEQFF	TGTGCCAGCAGCTCGACGACTAGCGGAGAGCAGTTCTTC
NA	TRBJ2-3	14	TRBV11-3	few	CANSFYSGTDTQYF	TGTGCCAACAGCTTCTATAGCGGCACAGATACGCAGTATTTT
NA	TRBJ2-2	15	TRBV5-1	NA	CASSFDLANTWELSF	TGCGCCAGCAGCTTTGACCTAGCTAACACCTGGGAGCTGTCTTTT
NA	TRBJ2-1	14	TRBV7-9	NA	CGSSPGAAAGEQFF	TGTGGCAGCAGCCCGGGCGCGGCGGCGGGTGAGCAGTTCTTC
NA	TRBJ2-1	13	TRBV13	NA	CANREGNGNEQSF	TGTGCCAACAGGGAGGGGAATGGCAATGAGCAGTCCTTC
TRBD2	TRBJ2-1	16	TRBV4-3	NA	CVGSQDWDYAYNEQFF	TGCGTCGGCAGCCAAGATTGGGACTACGCCTACAATGAACAGTTCTTC
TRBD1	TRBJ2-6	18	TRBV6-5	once	CANKTYRGRVSGANVLTF	TGTGCCAACAAGACATACAGGGGACGCGTCTCTGGGGCCAATGTCCTGACTTTC
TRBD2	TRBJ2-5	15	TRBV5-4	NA	CASILGTSGQGTQYF	TGTGCCAGCATCCTGGGGACTAGCGGACAAGGGACCCAGTACTTC
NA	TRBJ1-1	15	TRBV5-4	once	CASSQRGAKNTEAFF	TGTGCCAGCAGCCAACGGGGGGCAAAGAATACTGAAGCTTTCTTT
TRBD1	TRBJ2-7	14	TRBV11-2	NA	CSSSLIQGTYEQHF	TGTTCCAGCAGCTTAATACAGGGGACCTACGAGCAGCATTTC
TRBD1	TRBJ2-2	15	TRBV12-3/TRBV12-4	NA	CAISSRQGNTGEPFF	TGTGCCATCAGTTCCCGACAGGGGAACACCGGGGAGCCGTTTTTT
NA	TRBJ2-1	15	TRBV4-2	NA	CASSRPERVYNEQFF	TGTGCCAGCAGCCGTCCAGAGCGGGTCTATAATGAGCAGTTCTTC
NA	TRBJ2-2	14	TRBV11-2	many	CACSKGRESGELFF	TGTGCCTGCAGCAAAGGCCGGGAATCCGGGGAGCTGTTTTTT
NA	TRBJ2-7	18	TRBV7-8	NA	CASSSGRDCTMSSYEQYF	TGTGCCAGCAGCTCGGGTCGCGATTGTACTATGAGCTCTTACGAGCAGTACTTC
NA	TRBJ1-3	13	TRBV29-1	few	CSVAACPGNTIYF	TGCAGCGTTGCTGCCTGTCCTGGAAACACCATATATTTT